This T cell receptor beta chain was sequenced during a study of blood T cell repertoires in COVID-19. Overall study context: From T cells, B-cell-depleted T cells, or PBMCs came the material, which was cDNA or gDNA.

This CDR3 is built from 14 residues. The V and J ends lost 3 bases and 1 base respectively, with 9 bases between them. Germline loops: CDR1 LGHDT, CDR2 YNNKEL (reference sequence). This clone was detected once. Profiled with immunoSEQ multiplex PCR; TCRdb holds only in-frame clones, not every one. The sample includes roughly 200,000 clones, roughly four fifths of them seen just once. The sequence came from a woman aged 45 to 65 who had been exposed to COVID-19. The chain links TRBV3-1 (or the pseudogene TRBV3-2) to TRBJ1-2; D not resolved. The sample taken for sequencing was PBMCs or T cells enriched from blood (not recorded which). DNA of the CDR3: TGTGCCAGCAGCCAGTACAGCAGTAACTATGGCTACACCTTC. As protein: CASSQYSSNYGYTF.